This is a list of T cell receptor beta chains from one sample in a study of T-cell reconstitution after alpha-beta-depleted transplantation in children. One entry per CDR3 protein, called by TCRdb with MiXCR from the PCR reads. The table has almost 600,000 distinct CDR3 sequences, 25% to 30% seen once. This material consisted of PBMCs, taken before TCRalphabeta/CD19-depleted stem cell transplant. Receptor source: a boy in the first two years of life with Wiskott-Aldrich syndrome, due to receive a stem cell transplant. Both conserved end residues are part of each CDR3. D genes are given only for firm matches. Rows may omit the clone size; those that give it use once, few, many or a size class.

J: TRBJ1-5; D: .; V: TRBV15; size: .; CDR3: CATSIGGGHDHQPQHF; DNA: TGTGCCACCAGCATCGGGGGAGGGCACGACCATCAGCCCCAGCATTTT
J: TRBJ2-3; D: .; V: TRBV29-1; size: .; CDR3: CSVEDRALTDTQYF; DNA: TGCAGCGTTGAAGATCGGGCTCTCACAGATACGCAGTATTTT
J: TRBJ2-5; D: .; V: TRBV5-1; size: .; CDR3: CASSLISTETQYF; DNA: TGCGCCAGCAGCTTGATTTCCACAGAGACCCAGTACTTC
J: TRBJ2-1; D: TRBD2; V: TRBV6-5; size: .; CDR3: CASSYSGLAYMDEQFF; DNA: TGTGCCAGCAGTTACTCGGGACTAGCCTACATGGATGAGCAGTTCTTC
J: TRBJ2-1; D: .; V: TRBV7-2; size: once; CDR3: CASSPITSLVF; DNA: TGTGCCAGCAGCCCCATCACTAGCCTGGTCTTC
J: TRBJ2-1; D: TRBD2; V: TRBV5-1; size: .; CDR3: CASSTQLAANSANEQFF; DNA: TGCGCCAGCAGCACCCAACTAGCGGCAAACAGCGCCAATGAGCAGTTCTTC
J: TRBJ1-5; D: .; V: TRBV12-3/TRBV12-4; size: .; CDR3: CASSLAHQDQPQHF; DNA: TGTGCCAGCAGTTTAGCCCATCAGGACCAGCCCCAGCATTTT
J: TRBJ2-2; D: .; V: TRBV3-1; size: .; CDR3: CASSQVGWNTGELFF; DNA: TGTGCCAGCAGCCAAGTAGGATGGAACACCGGGGAGCTGTTTTTT
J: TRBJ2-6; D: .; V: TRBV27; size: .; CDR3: CASRIQGQGANVLTF; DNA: TGTGCCAGCAGGATACAGGGCCAGGGGGCCAACGTCCTGACTTTC
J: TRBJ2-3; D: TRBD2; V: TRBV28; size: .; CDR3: CASTTGLAGLRGEDTQYF; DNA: TGTGCCAGCACCACTGGACTAGCGGGTCTACGGGGGGAAGATACGCAGTATTTT
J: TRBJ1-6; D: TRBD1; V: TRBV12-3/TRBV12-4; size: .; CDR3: CASSRRQGLNSPLHF; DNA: TGTGCCAGCAGCCGTAGACAGGGGTTAAATTCACCCCTCCACTTT
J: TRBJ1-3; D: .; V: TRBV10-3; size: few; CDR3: CAIKLELTGNTIYF; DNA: TGTGCCATCAAATTGGAACTGACTGGAAACACCATATATTTT
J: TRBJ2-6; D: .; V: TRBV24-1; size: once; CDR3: CATSDGAGSGANVLTF; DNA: TGTGCCACCAGTGATGGTGCAGGGTCTGGGGCCAACGTCCTGACTTTC
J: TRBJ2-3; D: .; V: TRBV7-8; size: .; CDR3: CASEWLTTDTQYF; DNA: TGTGCCAGCGAATGGTTAACCACAGATACGCAGTATTTT
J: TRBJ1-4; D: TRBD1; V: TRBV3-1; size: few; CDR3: CASSPPGQGREKLFF; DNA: TGTGCCAGCAGCCCTCCGGGACAGGGAAGAGAAAAACTGTTTTTT
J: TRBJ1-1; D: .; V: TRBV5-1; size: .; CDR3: CASRDRTNTEAFF; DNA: TGCGCCAGCAGAGACAGGACAAACACTGAAGCTTTCTTT
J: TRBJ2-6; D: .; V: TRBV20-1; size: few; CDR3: CSAPGVSGANVLTF; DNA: TGCAGTGCTCCCGGGGTCTCTGGGGCCAACGTCCTGACTTTC
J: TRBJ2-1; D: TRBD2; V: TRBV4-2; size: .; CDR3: CASSQGSGAYNEQFF; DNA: TGTGCCAGCAGCCAAGGTAGCGGGGCATACAATGAGCAGTTCTTC
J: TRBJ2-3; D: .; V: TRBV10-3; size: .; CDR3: CAISEYPDLGTDTQYF; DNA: TGTGCCATCAGTGAGTACCCCGACCTCGGGACAGATACGCAGTATTTT
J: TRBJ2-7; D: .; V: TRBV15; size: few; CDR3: CSTSRAQGLYEQYF; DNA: TGTTCCACCAGCAGAGCCCAGGGGCTCTACGAGCAGTACTTC
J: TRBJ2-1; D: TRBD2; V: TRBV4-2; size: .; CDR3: CASSQELAGNYNEQFF; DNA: TGTGCCAGCAGCCAAGAATTAGCGGGGAACTACAATGAGCAGTTCTTC
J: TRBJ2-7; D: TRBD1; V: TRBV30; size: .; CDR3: CAGAGGIPYEQYF; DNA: TGTGCCGGTGCAGGGGGCATACCCTACGAGCAGTACTTC
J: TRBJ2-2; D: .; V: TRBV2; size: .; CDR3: CASSDLAGANTGELFF; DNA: TGTGCCAGCAGTGATTTGGCAGGAGCGAACACCGGGGAGCTGTTTTTT
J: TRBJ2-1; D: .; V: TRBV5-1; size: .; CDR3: CASKFLGGAVNEQFF; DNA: TGCGCCAGCAAATTCTTGGGAGGTGCGGTGAATGAGCAGTTCTTC
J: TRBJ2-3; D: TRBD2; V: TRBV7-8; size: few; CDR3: CASRPPTSGRTDTQYF; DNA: TGTGCCAGCAGGCCCCCCACTAGCGGGAGAACAGATACGCAGTATTTT
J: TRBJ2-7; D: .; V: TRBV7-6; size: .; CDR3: CASSLAPDNSYEQYF; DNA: TGTGCCAGCAGCTTAGCGCCTGACAACTCCTACGAGCAGTACTTC
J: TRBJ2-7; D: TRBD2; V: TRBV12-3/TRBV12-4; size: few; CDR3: CASSPYPTSGGEQYF; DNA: TGTGCCAGCAGTCCTTACCCGACTAGCGGGGGGGAGCAGTACTTC
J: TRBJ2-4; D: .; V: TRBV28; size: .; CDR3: CASSLNGPAQNIQYF; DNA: TGTGCCAGCAGTTTAAATGGGCCAGCCCAAAACATTCAGTACTTC
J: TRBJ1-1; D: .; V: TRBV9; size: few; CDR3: CASILLGEGTEAFF; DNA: TGTGCCAGCATACTCCTGGGGGAGGGGACTGAAGCTTTCTTT
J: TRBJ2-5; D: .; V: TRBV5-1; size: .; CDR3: CASSSREAKETQYF; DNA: TGCGCCAGCAGCTCGAGAGAAGCGAAAGAGACCCAGTACTTC
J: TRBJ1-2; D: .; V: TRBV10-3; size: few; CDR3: CAISVLPGQSSNYGYTF; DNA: TGTGCCATCAGTGTCCTGCCCGGGCAGTCCTCTAACTATGGCTACACCTTC